A selection of T cell receptor beta chains follows, all from one sample in a study of PD-1 blockade in classical Hodgkin lymphoma. The table came from immunoSEQ multiplex PCR; TCRdb's copy has only in-frame clones and leaves some out. The table has about 6,400 clones, 86% seen once. The source was CD4+ T cells from blood, collected before the fourth cycle of nivolumab. The receptor source for this set is a human donor with classical Hodgkin lymphoma. Both conserved end residues are part of each CDR3. Fields, in order: V gene, D gene, clone size, J gene, CDR3 protein, CDR3 DNA. D genes are given only for firm matches. Only some rows state a clone size, as once, few, many or a class for expanded clones.

TRBV7-6,NA,NA,TRBJ2-3,CASSSTGVRTDTQYF,TGTGCCAGCAGCTCGACGGGGGTCCGCACAGATACGCAGTATTTT
TRBV7-2,NA,once,TRBJ1-1,CASSLAQNWVSFF,TGTGCCAGCAGCTTAGCGCAGAACTGGGTTTCTTTCTTT
TRBV14,NA,NA,TRBJ2-7,CASSQGPAVFYEQYF,TGTGCCAGCAGCCAGGGGCCGGCGGTTTTCTACGAGCAGTACTTC
TRBV14,NA,NA,TRBJ2-3,CASSQDRAAGTDTQYF,TGTGCCAGCAGCCAAGATCGAGCCGCGGGCACAGATACGCAGTATTTT
TRBV10-3,TRBD1,NA,TRBJ2-7,CAITHRGMDEQYF,TGTGCCATCACCCACAGGGGGATGGACGAGCAGTACTTC
TRBV4-1,TRBD2,NA,TRBJ2-3,CASSQEALGTSGGTDTQYF,TGCGCCAGCAGCCAAGAAGCCCTTGGGACTAGCGGGGGCACAGATACGCAGTATTTT
TRBV7-2,NA,NA,TRBJ1-2,CASSLVSGFGYTF,TGTGCCAGCAGCTTAGTCTCGGGGTTTGGCTACACCTTC
TRBV5-4,NA,few,TRBJ1-5,CASSLEGSNQPQHF,TGTGCCAGCAGCTTGGAGGGTAGCAATCAGCCCCAGCATTTT
TRBV29-1,NA,NA,TRBJ1-1,CSGGGGATEAFF,TGCAGCGGAGGTGGGGGCGCCACTGAAGCTTTCTTT
TRBV23-1,NA,NA,TRBJ2-7,CATKLNEQYF,TGCGCCACTAAGCTAAACGAGCAGTACTTC
TRBV5-1,TRBD1,once,TRBJ1-6,CASSWTRDSYNSPLHF,TGCGCCAGCAGCTGGACCCGGGACAGTTATAATTCACCCCTCCACTTT
TRBV21-1,NA,NA,TRBJ1-2,CASSKQTF,TGTGCCAGCAGCAAACAAACCTTC
TRBV5-6,TRBD1,NA,TRBJ2-7,CASSGTGTGGLYEQYF,TGTGCCAGCAGCGGCACCGGGACAGGGGGCTTATACGAGCAGTACTTC
TRBV5-5,NA,NA,TRBJ2-2,CASSLLGKNTGELFF,TGTGCCAGCAGCTTGCTCGGGAAGAACACCGGGGAGCTGTTTTTT
TRBV6-5,NA,few,TRBJ1-1,CASSYDPWGLNTEAFF,TGTGCCAGCAGTTACGACCCCTGGGGTTTGAACACTGAAGCTTTCTTT
TRBV12-5,TRBD1,NA,TRBJ2-7,CASGLAIGTAAYEQYF,TGTGCTAGTGGTTTGGCTATCGGGACAGCCGCCTACGAGCAGTACTTC
TRBV6-1,NA,NA,TRBJ2-7,CASSEVPDRTYEQYF,TGTGCCAGCAGTGAAGTTCCGGACAGAACCTACGAGCAGTACTTC
TRBV7-2,NA,NA,TRBJ2-1,CASSRDFWNEQFF,TGTGCCAGCAGCCGGGACTTTTGGAATGAGCAGTTCTTC
TRBV5-1,NA,NA,TRBJ2-1,CASSLAAGSSYNEQFF,TGCGCCAGCAGCCTGGCGGCGGGGAGCTCCTACAATGAGCAGTTCTTC
TRBV5-4,NA,NA,TRBJ2-3,CASSLLGPPPRTDTQYF,TGTGCCAGCAGCTTGCTGGGTCCCCCTCCCAGGACAGATACGCAGTATTTT
TRBV19,NA,NA,TRBJ2-3,CASSPHGGGGTSTDTQYF,TGTGCCAGTAGCCCCCACGGAGGCGGGGGCACTAGCACAGATACGCAGTATTTT
TRBV5-1,NA,NA,TRBJ1-3,CASSLATGTSGNTIYF,TGCGCCAGCAGCTTGGCTACGGGAACCTCTGGAAACACCATATATTTT
TRBV21-1,NA,NA,TRBJ1-4,CASSKNRTGRELFF,TGTGCCAGCAGCAAAAATCGGACAGGGCGAGAACTGTTTTTT
TRBV2,TRBD1,NA,TRBJ1-5,CASSRTGYSNQPQHF,TGTGCCAGCAGTCGGACAGGGTATAGCAATCAGCCCCAGCATTTT
TRBV19,TRBD1,NA,TRBJ1-1,CASSLTYRGTEAFF,TGTGCCAGTAGTTTGACCTACAGGGGCACTGAAGCTTTCTTT
TRBV29-1,NA,NA,TRBJ1-2,CSVEVIRDYGYTF,TGCAGCGTTGAAGTCATTCGCGACTATGGCTACACCTTC
TRBV6-1,NA,few,TRBJ1-1,CASRVWEYNEAFF,TGTGCCAGCAGAGTGTGGGAGTACAATGAAGCTTTCTTT
TRBV20-1,TRBD1,NA,TRBJ2-7,CSAGQGDEQYF,TGCAGTGCGGGACAGGGGGACGAGCAGTACTTC
TRBV5-4,NA,NA,TRBJ2-3,CASSSVFTDTQYF,TGTGCCAGCAGCTCAGTTTTCACAGATACGCAGTATTTT
TRBV7-2,TRBD2,NA,TRBJ2-1,CASSPTGTRSNEQFF,TGTGCCAGCAGCCCTACCGGGACTAGGTCCAATGAGCAGTTCTTC
TRBV18,TRBD1,NA,TRBJ2-7,CASSPLRQGSSYEQYF,TGTGCCAGCTCACCTCTCCGACAGGGTTCATCCTACGAGCAGTACTTC
TRBV29-1,NA,NA,TRBJ2-5,CSVGYAAQETQYF,TGCAGCGTTGGGTATGCAGCTCAAGAGACCCAGTACTTC
TRBV4-1,NA,NA,TRBJ1-1,CASSVRPEVAEAFF,TGTGCCAGCAGCGTTCGCCCAGAGGTCGCTGAAGCTTTCTTT
TRBV7-8,NA,NA,TRBJ1-5,CASSLSSNQPQHF,TGTGCCAGCAGCTTATCTAGCAATCAGCCCCAGCATTTT
TRBV6-1,TRBD2,few,TRBJ2-7,CASSASGGAYEQYF,TGTGCCAGCAGCGCTAGCGGAGGGGCCTACGAGCAGTACTTC